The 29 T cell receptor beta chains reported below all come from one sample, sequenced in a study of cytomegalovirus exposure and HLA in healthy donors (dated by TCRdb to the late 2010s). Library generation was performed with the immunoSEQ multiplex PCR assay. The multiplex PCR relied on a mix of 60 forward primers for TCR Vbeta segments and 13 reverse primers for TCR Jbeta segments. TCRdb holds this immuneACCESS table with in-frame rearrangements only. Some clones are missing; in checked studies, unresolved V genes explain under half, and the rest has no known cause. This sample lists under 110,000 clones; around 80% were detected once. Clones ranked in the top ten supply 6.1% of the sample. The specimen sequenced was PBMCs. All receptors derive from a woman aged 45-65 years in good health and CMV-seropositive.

The CDR3 coding sequence is TGTGCCAGCAGTCCCTATCTATCAAGCGGGGGGACCTACAATGAGCAGTTCTTC. This translates into CASSPYLSSGGTYNEQFF. The gene calls are TRBV28 and TRBJ2-1, with 9 bases that match TRBD2. The CDR3 sequence is 18 residues long. V shed 5 bases, J shed 2 bases, and the junction held 13 bases outside the gene matches. In germline, CDR1 is MDHEN, CDR2 SYDVKM. Filled out from reference TRBV28 and TRBJ2-1, the complete variable domain reads DVKVTQSSRYLVKRTGEKVFLECVQDMDHENMFWYRQDPGLGLRLIYFSYDVKMKEKGDIPEGYSVSREKKERFSLILESASTNQTSMYLCASSPYLSSGGTYNEQFFGPGTRLTVL.

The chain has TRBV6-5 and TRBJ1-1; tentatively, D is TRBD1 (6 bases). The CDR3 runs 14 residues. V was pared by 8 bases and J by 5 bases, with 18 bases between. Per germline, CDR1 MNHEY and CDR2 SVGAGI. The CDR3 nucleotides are TGTGCCAGCGGGCAGGGGATGAGGGGGACTGAAGCTTTCTTT. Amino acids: CASGQGMRGTEAFF.

CDR3 loop: CASSVGPPTGSYEQYF. The CDR3 DNA reads as TGTGCCAGCAGTGTGGGCCCCCCTACAGGCTCCTACGAGCAGTACTTC. The chain has TRBV6-1 and TRBJ2-7; D is perhaps TRBD1 (5 bases). V was cut by 4 bases and J by 0 bases, with 16 bases left in between. Per the germline V gene, CDR1 is MNHNS and CDR2 is SASEGT. This CDR3 has 16 residues.

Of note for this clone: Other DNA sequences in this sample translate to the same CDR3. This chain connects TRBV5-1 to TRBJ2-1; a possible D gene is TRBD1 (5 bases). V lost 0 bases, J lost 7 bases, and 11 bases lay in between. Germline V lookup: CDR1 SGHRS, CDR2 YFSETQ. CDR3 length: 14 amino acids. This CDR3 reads CASSLVPGPNEQFF. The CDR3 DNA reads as TGCGCCAGCAGCTTGGTTCCAGGGCCGAATGAGCAGTTCTTC.

The CDR3 region is CASSPRTGLGTEAFF. Written as DNA, the CDR3 is TGTGCCAGCAGTCCCCGGACAGGTTTGGGCACTGAAGCTTTCTTT. This chain links TRBV6-5 with TRBJ1-1; TRBD1 matches 7 bases. CDR1 MNHEY and CDR2 SVGAGI come from the germline V gene. This CDR3 is built from 15 residues. Unmatched junction bases numbered 10, after V lost 5 bases and J lost 4 bases.

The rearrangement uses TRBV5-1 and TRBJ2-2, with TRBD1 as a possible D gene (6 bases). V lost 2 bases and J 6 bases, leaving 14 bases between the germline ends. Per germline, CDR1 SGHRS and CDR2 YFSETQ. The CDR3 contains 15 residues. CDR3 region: CASSLLQGFAGELFF. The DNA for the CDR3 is TGCGCCAGCAGCTTATTACAGGGCTTCGCCGGGGAGCTGTTTTTT.

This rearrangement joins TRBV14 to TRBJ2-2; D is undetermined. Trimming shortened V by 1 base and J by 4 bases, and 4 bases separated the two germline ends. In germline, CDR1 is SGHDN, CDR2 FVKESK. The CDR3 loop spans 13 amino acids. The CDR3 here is CASSQAPTGELFF. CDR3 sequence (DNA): TGTGCCAGCAGCCAAGCTCCCACCGGGGAGCTGTTTTTT.

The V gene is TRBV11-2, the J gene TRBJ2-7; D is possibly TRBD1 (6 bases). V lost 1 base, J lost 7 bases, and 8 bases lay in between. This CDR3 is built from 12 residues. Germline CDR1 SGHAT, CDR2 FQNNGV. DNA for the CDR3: TGTGCCAGCAGCTTAGTTGGGACAGAGCAGTACTTC. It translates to CASSLVGTEQYF. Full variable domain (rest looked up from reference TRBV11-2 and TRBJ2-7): EAGVAQSPRYKIIEKRQSVAFWCNPISGHATLYWYQQILGQGPKLLIQFQNNGVVDDSQLPKDRFSAERLKGVDSTLKIQPAKLEDSAVYLCASSLVGTEQYFGPGTRLTVT.

As DNA, the CDR3 is TGTGCCAGCAGCCGACCGCCCGGTCTAGCGGTCGGTGGTGAGCAGTTCTTC. Translated: CASSRPPGLAVGGEQFF. The J gene is TRBJ2-1, the V gene TRBV13; 7 nucleotides agree with TRBD2. From germline, CDR1 is PRHDT and CDR2 FYEKMQ (reference sequence). CDR3 length: 17 residues. Trimming at V came to 5 bases and at J to 9 bases, leaving 19 bases not matched to a gene.

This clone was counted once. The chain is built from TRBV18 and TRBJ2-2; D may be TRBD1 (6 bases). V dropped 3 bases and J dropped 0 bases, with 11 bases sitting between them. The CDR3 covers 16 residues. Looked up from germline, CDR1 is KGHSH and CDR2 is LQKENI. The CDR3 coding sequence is TGTGCCAGCTCACCTACCGGGACAACGAACACCGGGGAGCTGTTTTTT. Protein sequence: CASSPTGTTNTGELFF.

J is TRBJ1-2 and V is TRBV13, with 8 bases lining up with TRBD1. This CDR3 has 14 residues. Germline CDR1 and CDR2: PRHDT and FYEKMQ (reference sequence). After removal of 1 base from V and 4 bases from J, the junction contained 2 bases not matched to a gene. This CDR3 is CASSLDRGGYGYTF. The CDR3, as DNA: TGTGCCAGCAGCTTAGACAGGGGGGGCTATGGCTACACCTTC.

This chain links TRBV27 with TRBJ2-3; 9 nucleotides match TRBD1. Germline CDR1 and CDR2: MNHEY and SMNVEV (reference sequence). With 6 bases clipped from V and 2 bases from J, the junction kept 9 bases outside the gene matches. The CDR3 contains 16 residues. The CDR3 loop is CASRNRGRPSTDTQYF. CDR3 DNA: TGTGCCAGCAGGAACAGGGGGCGCCCCTCCACAGATACGCAGTATTTT.

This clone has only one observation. The CDR3 nucleotides are TGTGCCAGTAGTTTCCACCGGGACAGTGAAGCTTTCTTT. Translation: CASSFHRDSEAFF. J is TRBJ1-1 and V is TRBV19; TRBD1 aligns across 7 bases. Germline assignment: CDR1 LNHDA and CDR2 SQIVND (reference sequence). CDR3 length: 13 residues. The junction had 7 bases not matched to a gene; V was cut back by 5 bases and J by 7 bases.

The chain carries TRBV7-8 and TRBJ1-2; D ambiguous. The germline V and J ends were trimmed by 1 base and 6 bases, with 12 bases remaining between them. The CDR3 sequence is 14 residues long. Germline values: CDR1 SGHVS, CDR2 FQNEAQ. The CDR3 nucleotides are TGTGCCAGCAGCTTAGAAGACCTAGGCAATGGCTACACCTTC. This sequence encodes CASSLEDLGNGYTF.

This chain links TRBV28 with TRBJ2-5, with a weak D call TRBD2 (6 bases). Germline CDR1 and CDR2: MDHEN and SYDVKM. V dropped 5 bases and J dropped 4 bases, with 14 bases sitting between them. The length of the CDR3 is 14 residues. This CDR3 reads CASSETSIGETQYF. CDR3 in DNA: TGTGCCAGCAGTGAAACTAGCATCGGAGAGACCCAGTACTTC.

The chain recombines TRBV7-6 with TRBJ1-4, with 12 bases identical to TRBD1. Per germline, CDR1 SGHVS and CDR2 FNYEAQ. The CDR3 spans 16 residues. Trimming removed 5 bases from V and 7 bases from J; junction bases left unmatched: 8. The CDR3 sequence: CASSPRDRGHLEKLFF. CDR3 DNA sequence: TGTGCCAGCAGCCCTCGGGACAGGGGGCACCTTGAAAAACTGTTTTTT. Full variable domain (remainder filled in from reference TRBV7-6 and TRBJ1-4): GAGVSQSPRYKVTKRGQDVALRCDPISGHVSLYWYRQALGQGPEFLTYFNYEAQQDKSGLPNDRFSAERPEGSISTLTIQRTEQRDSAMYRCASSPRDRGHLEKLFFGSGTQLSVL.

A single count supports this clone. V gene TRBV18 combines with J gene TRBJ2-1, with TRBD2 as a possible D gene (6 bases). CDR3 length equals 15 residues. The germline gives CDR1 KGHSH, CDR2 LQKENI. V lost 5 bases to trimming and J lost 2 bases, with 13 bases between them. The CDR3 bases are TGTGCCAGCTCATCCGGAGGGCAGACCTACAATGAGCAGTTCTTC. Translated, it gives CASSSGGQTYNEQFF.

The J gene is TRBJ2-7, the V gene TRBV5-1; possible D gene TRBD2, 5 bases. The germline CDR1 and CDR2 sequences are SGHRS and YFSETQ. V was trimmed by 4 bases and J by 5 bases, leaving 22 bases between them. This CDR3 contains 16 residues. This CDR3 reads CASSPGSNWQSDEQYF. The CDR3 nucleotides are TGCGCCAGCAGCCCTGGGAGCAATTGGCAGAGCGACGAGCAGTACTTC.

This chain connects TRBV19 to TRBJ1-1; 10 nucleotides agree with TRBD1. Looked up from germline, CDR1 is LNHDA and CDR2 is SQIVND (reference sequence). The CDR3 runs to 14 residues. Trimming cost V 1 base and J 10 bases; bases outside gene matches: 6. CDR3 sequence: CASSIGDRGPGAFF. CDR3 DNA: TGTGCCAGTAGTATAGGGGACAGGGGACCTGGAGCTTTCTTT.

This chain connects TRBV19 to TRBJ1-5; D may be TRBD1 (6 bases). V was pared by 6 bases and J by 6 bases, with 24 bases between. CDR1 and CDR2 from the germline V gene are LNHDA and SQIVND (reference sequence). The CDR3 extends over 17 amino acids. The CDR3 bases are TGTGCCAGTAGAGGGGGGGTCCAGTACAGGGTAGGTCAGCCCCAGCATTTT. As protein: CASRGGVQYRVGQPQHF.

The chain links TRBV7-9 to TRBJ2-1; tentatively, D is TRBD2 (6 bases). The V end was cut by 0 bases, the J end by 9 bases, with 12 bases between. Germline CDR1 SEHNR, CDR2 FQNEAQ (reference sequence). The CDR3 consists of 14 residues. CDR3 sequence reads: CASSLALAFSEQFF. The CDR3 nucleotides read TGTGCCAGCAGCTTAGCACTAGCTTTCAGTGAGCAGTTCTTC.

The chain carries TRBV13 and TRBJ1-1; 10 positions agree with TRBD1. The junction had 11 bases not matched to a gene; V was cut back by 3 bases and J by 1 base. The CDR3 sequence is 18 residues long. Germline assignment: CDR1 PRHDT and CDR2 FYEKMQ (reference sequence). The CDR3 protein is CASSFFLDRGLRNTEAFF. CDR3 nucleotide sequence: TGTGCCAGCAGCTTTTTCCTAGACAGGGGGCTTAGGAACACTGAAGCTTTCTTT.

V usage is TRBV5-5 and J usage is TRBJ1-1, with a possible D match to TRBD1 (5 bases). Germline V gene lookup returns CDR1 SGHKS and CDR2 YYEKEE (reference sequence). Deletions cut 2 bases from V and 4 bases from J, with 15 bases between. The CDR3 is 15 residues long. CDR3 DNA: TGTGCCAGCAGCTTCTGGTCAGGGAGGTTCACTGAAGCTTTCTTT. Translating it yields CASSFWSGRFTEAFF.

The DNA for the CDR3 is TGTGCCAGCAGTTACTCGAATTGGGGGGATCAGCCCCAGCATTTT. Translation gives CASSYSNWGDQPQHF. V usage is TRBV6-6 and J usage is TRBJ1-5, with D maybe TRBD1 (5 bases). CDR3 length equals 15 residues. The V end lost 0 bases, the J end lost 5 bases, and 11 bases lay between the germline ends. The V gene's germline CDR1 is MNHNY and CDR2 SVGAGI (reference sequence).

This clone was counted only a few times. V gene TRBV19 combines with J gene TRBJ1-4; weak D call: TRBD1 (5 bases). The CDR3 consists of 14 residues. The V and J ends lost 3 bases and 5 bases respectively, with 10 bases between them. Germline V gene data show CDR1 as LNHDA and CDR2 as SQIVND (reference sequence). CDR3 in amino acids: CASSIWGENEKLFF. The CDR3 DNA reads TGTGCCAGTAGTATTTGGGGGGAGAATGAAAAACTGTTTTTT.

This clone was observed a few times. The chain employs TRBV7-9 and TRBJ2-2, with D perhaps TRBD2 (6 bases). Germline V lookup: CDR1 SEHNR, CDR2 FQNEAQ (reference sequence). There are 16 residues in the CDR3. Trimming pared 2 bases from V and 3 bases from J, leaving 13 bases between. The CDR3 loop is CASSLLGGEYTGELFF. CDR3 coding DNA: TGTGCCAGCAGCTTACTGGGCGGGGAGTACACCGGGGAGCTGTTTTTT.

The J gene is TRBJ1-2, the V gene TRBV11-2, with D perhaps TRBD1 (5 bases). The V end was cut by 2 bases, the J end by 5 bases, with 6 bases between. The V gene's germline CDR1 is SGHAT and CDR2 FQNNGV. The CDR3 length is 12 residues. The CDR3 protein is CASSLRGYGYTF. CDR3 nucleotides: TGTGCCAGCAGCTTACGGGGGTATGGCTACACCTTC.

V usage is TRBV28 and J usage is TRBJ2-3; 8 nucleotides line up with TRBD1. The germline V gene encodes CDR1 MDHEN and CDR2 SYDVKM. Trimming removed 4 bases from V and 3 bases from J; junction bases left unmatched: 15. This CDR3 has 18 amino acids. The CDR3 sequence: CASSWAGQGKGRTDTQYF. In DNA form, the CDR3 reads TGTGCCAGCAGTTGGGCAGGACAGGGTAAAGGTAGAACAGATACGCAGTATTTT.

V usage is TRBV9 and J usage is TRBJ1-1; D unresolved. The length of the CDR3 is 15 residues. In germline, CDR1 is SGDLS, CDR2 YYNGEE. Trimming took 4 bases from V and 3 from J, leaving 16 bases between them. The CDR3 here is CASSPRGGQDTEAFF. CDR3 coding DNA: TGTGCCAGCAGCCCCCGCGGAGGGCAGGACACTGAAGCTTTCTTT.